The TCR beta chain described here comes from a study of blood T cell repertoires in COVID-19. The CDR3 is made up of 15 amino acids. V was clipped by 2 bases and J by 1 base, with 11 bases between them. Per the germline V gene, CDR1 is SGHRS and CDR2 is YFSETQ. The repertoire was sequenced with immunoSEQ multiplex PCR; TCRdb's copy has only in-frame clones and lacks some. The sample includes about 160,000 clones, about 90% of them seen just once. This sequence joins TRBV5-1 and TRBJ2-3; D may be TRBD2 (6 bases). The clonotype was recovered from a man aged 25-45 years with COVID-19, enrolled during active disease. Input material: peripheral blood. The CDR3 region is CASSFRGSRTDTQYF. The CDR3 DNA reads TGCGCCAGCAGCTTTCGGGGGTCCCGCACAGATACGCAGTATTTT.